The next 17 T cell receptor beta chains were all read from a single sample in a study of blood T cells in healthy people across ages. Through a sample-barcoded 5' primer and a J-beta primer mix, a second PCR was run for 7 to 11 cycles. TCRdb re-called the 5' RACE reads with MiXCR, one entry per CDR3 protein. The table records 1,500,000 or so distinct CDR3 sequences, roughly 59% of them present only once. Source material: blood. The receptors derive from a man aged 18 to 35 in good health.

This sequence joins TRBV20-1 and TRBJ2-4; maybe TRBD1 (6 bases). The V gene lost 6 bases and the J gene lost 15 bases, with 18 bases spanning the gap. The length of the CDR3 is 11 residues. Germline loops: CDR1 DFQATT, CDR2 SNEGSKA (reference sequence). CDR3 bases: TGCAGTGCAGGGGGTCGTTCCCCATTGTACTTC. Translating it yields CSAGGRSPLYF.

The chain joins TRBV20-1 to TRBJ2-1; D remains unclear. This CDR3 has 14 amino acids. Germline lookup yields CDR1 DFQATT and CDR2 SNEGSKA (reference sequence). Trimming removed 6 bases from V and 0 bases from J, with 12 bases in between. The CDR3 DNA follows: TGCAGTGCCGGCCGGCGGAGCTCCTACAATGAGCAGTTCTTC. As protein: CSAGRRSSYNEQFF.

A word on this clonotype: The junction departs from the called germline gene at one end, perhaps through a read error. This chain links TRBV20-1 with TRBJ2-7; the D is unclear. The germline V gene encodes CDR1 DFQATT and CDR2 SNEGSKA (reference sequence). The CDR3 is made up of 13 amino acids. This CDR3 is CSARPDQSYEQYF. The CDR3 DNA follows: TGTAGTGCTAGACCCGACCAGTCCTACGAGCAGTACTTC.

This clonotype was seen a few times. The chain recombines TRBV5-1 with TRBJ1-1, with D unresolved. CDR3 length: 16 residues. Per germline, CDR1 SGHRS and CDR2 YFSETQ. V was clipped by 2 bases and J by 6 bases, with 20 bases between them. The CDR3 DNA reads TGCGCCAGCAGCTTCACCACGTCGTCAGAGGTGGCTGAAGCTTTCTTT. It encodes CASSFTTSSEVAEAFF.

This chain joins TRBV27 and TRBJ2-5, with TRBD1 matching over 10 bases. TRBJ2-7 matches the DNA end more closely, so the J call is doubtful. The CDR3 has 14 amino acids. Germline V gene lookup returns CDR1 MNHEY and CDR2 SMNVEV (reference sequence). CDR3 in DNA: TGTGCCAGCAACAGACAGGGGGCTCTGAACGAGCAGTACTTC. Translating it yields CASNRQGALNEQYF.

The chain employs TRBV29-1 and TRBJ2-5; D may be TRBD1 (5 bases). The CDR3 extends over 13 amino acids. The germline gives CDR1 SQVTM, CDR2 ANQGSEA. The V gene lost 4 bases and the J gene lost 1 base, with 10 bases spanning the gap. The CDR3 loop is CSVGTTLQETQYF. The CDR3 nucleotides are TGCAGCGTTGGGACAACCCTCCAAGAGACCCAGTACTTC.

The rearrangement uses TRBV6-6 and TRBJ2-7, with D unresolved. Between the trimmed V and J ends, which lost 2 bases and 0 bases, there was a span of 11 bases. Germline CDR1 is MNHNY and CDR2 is SVGAGI (reference sequence). CDR3 length: 15 residues. CDR3 coding DNA: TGTGCCAGCAGTTACGGGCCGGTGAGCTCCTACGAGCAGTACTTC. This codes for CASSYGPVSSYEQYF.

The V and J genes are TRBV3-1 and TRBJ2-7; D unresolved. The V end lost 0 bases, the J end lost 10 bases, and 16 bases lay between the germline ends. This CDR3 is 14 amino acids long. CDR1 LGHDT and CDR2 YNNKEL come from the germline V gene (reference sequence). CDR3 loop: CASSQDNSLNGQYF. CDR3 nucleotides: TGTGCCAGCAGCCAAGATAACAGCCTCAACGGTCAGTACTTC.

This clonotype occurred a few times. The rearrangement links TRBV28 to TRBJ2-7; D not certain. The CDR3 consists of 12 residues. Germline V gene data show CDR1 as MDHEN and CDR2 as SYDVKM. V lost 9 bases to trimming and J lost 0 bases, with 9 bases between them. The CDR3: CASNRASYEQYF. CDR3 DNA: TGTGCCAGTAATCGGGCCTCCTACGAGCAGTACTTC.

The rearrangement joins TRBV5-6 to TRBJ2-3; 7 bases agree with TRBD1. V lost 4 bases, J lost 4 bases, and 15 bases stayed unmatched. Germline CDR1 is SGHDT and CDR2 is YYEEEE. This CDR3 contains 17 residues. The CDR3 nucleotides are TGTGCCAGCAGCCCACATTGGGCAGGGGGTAATCCAGATACGCAGTATTTT. Translated, it gives CASSPHWAGGNPDTQYF. The full variable domain, completed using reference TRBV5-6 and TRBJ2-3, is DAGVTQSPTHLIKTRGQQVTLRCSPKSGHDTVSWYQQALGQGPQFIFQYYEEEERQRGNFPDRFSGHQFPNYSSELNVNALLLGDSALYLCASSPHWAGGNPDTQYFGPGTRLTVL.

The chain uses TRBV29-1 and TRBJ1-3; TRBD1 is a possible D gene (5 bases). The CDR3 loop spans 14 amino acids. Germline assignment: CDR1 SQVTM and CDR2 ANQGSEA. V gave up 2 bases and J gave up 2 bases, with 10 bases separating them. CDR3 residues: CSVENRGAGNTIYF. The DNA of the CDR3 is TGCAGCGTTGAAAATAGAGGGGCTGGAAACACCATATATTTT.

This sequence joins TRBV6-6 and TRBJ2-3; tentative D call: TRBD2 (5 bases). The CDR3 loop spans 15 amino acids. Germline V gene lookup returns CDR1 MNHNY and CDR2 SVGAGI (reference sequence). The V end lost 3 bases, the J end lost 5 bases, and 15 bases lay between the germline ends. CDR3 sequence reads: CASSYLRFGEDTQYF. The CDR3 DNA sequence: TGTGCCAGCAGTTATCTCCGCTTCGGGGAAGATACGCAGTATTTT.

The genes are TRBV2 and TRBJ1-2, with D possibly matching TRBD1 (6 bases). This CDR3 is built from 14 residues. Per the germline V gene, CDR1 is SNHLY and CDR2 is FYNNEI. V dropped 6 bases and J dropped 4 bases, with 15 bases sitting between them. This CDR3 is CASSPLDSGYGYTF. The CDR3 bases are TGTGCCAGCAGCCCCTTGGACAGCGGCTATGGCTACACCTTC.

V usage is TRBV11-2 and J usage is TRBJ2-1; a weak D match, TRBD2 (5 bases). Germline CDR1 is SGHAT and CDR2 is FQNNGV. Trimming pared 3 bases from V and 3 bases from J, leaving 15 bases between. The CDR3 consists of 16 residues. As DNA, the CDR3 is TGTGCCAGCAGCTTTCAGCGGAACCCGAGCTACAATGAGCAGTTCTTC. This translates into CASSFQRNPSYNEQFF. The complete variable domain, with remaining parts taken from reference TRBV11-2 and TRBJ2-1, reads EAGVAQSPRYKIIEKRQSVAFWCNPISGHATLYWYQQILGQGPKLLIQFQNNGVVDDSQLPKDRFSAERLKGVDSTLKIQPAKLEDSAVYLCASSFQRNPSYNEQFFGPGTRLTVL.

The chain employs TRBV6-2 or TRBV6-3 and TRBJ2-5, with a weak D call TRBD2 (6 bases). Trimming stripped 3 bases from V and 1 base from J, with 9 bases between. This CDR3 has 14 amino acids. CDR1 MNHEY and CDR2 SVGEGT come from the germline V gene. CDR3 DNA sequence: TGTGCCAGCAGTTATCGGGACTTCCAAGAGACCCAGTACTTC. This sequence encodes CASSYRDFQETQYF.

V is TRBV28 and J is TRBJ1-5, with 11 bases that match TRBD1. The CDR3 is made up of 17 amino acids. Germline CDR1 and CDR2: MDHEN and SYDVKM. V shed 1 base and J 6 bases; nucleotides not matched to a gene: 8. The CDR3 region is CASSLYPRGTGGQPQHF. The CDR3 DNA reads TGTGCCAGCAGTTTATACCCCCGAGGGACAGGGGGTCAGCCCCAGCATTTT.

This clonotype occurred a few times. J is TRBJ1-4 and V is TRBV12-3 or TRBV12-4; 9 bases map to TRBD1. The CDR3 consists of 12 residues. The junction had 4 bases not matched to a gene; V was cut back by 5 bases and J by 12 bases. As DNA, the CDR3 is TGTGCCAGCAGTACAGGGGGCTTGGAACTGTTTTTT. It encodes CASSTGGLELFF.